Following are 14 T cell receptor beta chains from one sample sequenced in a study of T-cell reconstitution after alpha-beta-depleted transplantation in children. During its preparation, the TCRbeta library received unique molecular identifiers. From the PCR reads, TCRdb called clonotypes with MiXCR, one entry per CDR3 protein. The sample gives 700,000 or so distinct CDR3 sequences, around 14% of which show up once; about 0.79% is in the top ten. Sample: PBMCs, taken before TCRalphabeta/CD19-depleted stem cell transplant. Receptors originate from a girl aged 2-10 years with congenital amegakaryocytic thrombocytopenia, due to receive a stem cell transplant.

The chain has TRBV30 and TRBJ2-7, with TRBD1 matching 9 bases. The CDR3 consists of 14 residues. The V gene end was trimmed by 2 bases and the J gene end by 5 bases; junction bases not matched to a gene: 7. CDR1 and CDR2 (germline): GTSNPN, SVGIG (reference sequence). CDR3: CAWSTGTGSHEQYF. The CDR3 coding sequence is TGTGCCTGGAGTACCGGGACAGGGTCCCACGAGCAGTACTTC.

The chain combines TRBV6-1 with TRBJ2-7; weak D call: TRBD2 (5 bases). The ends were cut back, 6 bases at V and 4 bases at J, with 16 bases in the middle. The germline CDR1 and CDR2 sequences are MNHNS and SASEGT. The CDR3 runs 14 residues. For the CDR3, the DNA is TGTGCCAGCAGGAAGCGGCAAAAACCTTACGAGCAGTACTTC. Its protein is CASRKRQKPYEQYF.

This clonotype was seen many times. J is TRBJ2-1 and V is TRBV21-1; the table names TRBD1, a call not compared with the DNA. TRBV21-1 is labeled a pseudogene. This CDR3 contains 16 residues. The CDR3 loop is CASSKSPREAYNEQFF. The DNA of the CDR3 is TGTGCCAGCAGCAAATCCCCCCGGGAGGCCTACAATGAGCAGTTCTTC.

This sequence joins TRBV10-3 and TRBJ2-3; 7 nucleotides align to TRBD2. Germline CDR1 ENHRY, CDR2 SYGVKD. CDR3 length equals 16 residues. Germline trimming cut 6 bases from V and 0 bases from J; bases unmatched to any gene: 9. The chain's CDR3 is CAIRLSSGVSTDTQYF. CDR3 DNA sequence: TGTGCCATCAGGCTTTCAAGCGGGGTTAGCACAGATACGCAGTATTTT.

At least ten counts were recorded for this clonotype. The CDR3 DNA reads TGCGCCAGCAGCTTCAGGGTGGGCACTGAAGCTTTCTTT. Translating gives CASSFRVGTEAFF. This chain connects TRBV5-1 to TRBJ1-1; D possibly corresponds to TRBD1 (5 bases). Trimming took off 2 bases at V and 4 bases at J, with 9 bases between the two ends. The CDR3 length is 13 residues. CDR1 SGHRS and CDR2 YFSETQ come from the germline V gene.

This clonotype has a handful of counts. This sequence joins TRBV20-1 and TRBJ2-3; the match to TRBD2 covers 9 bases. The CDR3 is 15 amino acids. Trimming removed 6 bases from V and 4 bases from J; junction bases left unmatched: 11. The germline gives CDR1 DFQATT, CDR2 SNEGSKA (reference sequence). The DNA for the CDR3 is TGCAGTGCCGCACCTGGCGGGAGGGGGGCAGATACGCAGTATTTT. Translation gives CSAAPGGRGADTQYF.

This clonotype has at least ten counts. The chain uses TRBV27 and TRBJ2-1, with 9 bases lining up with TRBD1. There are 15 residues in the CDR3. V trimming: 1 base; J trimming: 10 bases; junction bases outside the gene matches: 8. In germline, CDR1 is MNHEY, CDR2 SMNVEV (reference sequence). CDR3 protein: CASSLLFGTGFEQFF. The CDR3 DNA follows: TGTGCCAGCAGTTTATTATTCGGGACAGGGTTCGAGCAGTTCTTC.

The table lists this clonotype with many counts. The rearrangement links TRBV20-1 to TRBJ1-1; 8 bases map to TRBD1. V trimming: 3 bases; J trimming: 7 bases; junction bases outside the gene matches: 19. In germline, CDR1 is DFQATT, CDR2 SNEGSKA (reference sequence). The CDR3 consists of 17 residues. For the CDR3, the DNA is TGCAGTGCTAGGACAGATCCCAGGGGGCTTATGTTCGGTGAAGCTTTCTTT. Translation gives CSARTDPRGLMFGEAFF.

The chain carries TRBV10-3 and TRBJ2-3, with a weak D call TRBD2 (13 bases). CDR3 size: 22 residues. Trimming pared 7 bases from V and 2 bases from J, leaving 37 bases between. Germline CDR1 and CDR2: ENHRY and SYGVKD. The CDR3 region is CAIIGRDRGQRTSGGPTDTQYF. The CDR3 coding sequence is TGTGCCATCATAGGACGGGACAGGGGGCAAAGGACTAGCGGGGGACCCACAGATACGCAGTATTTT.

This clonotype was recorded at least ten times. The rearrangement joins TRBV20-1 to TRBJ2-2; tentative D call: TRBD1 (7 bases). Trimming left V 0 bases short and J 5 bases short, with 16 bases between. Germline loops: CDR1 DFQATT, CDR2 SNEGSKA (reference sequence). The CDR3 extends over 16 amino acids. CDR3 DNA: TGCAGTGCTAGAGATCTGGCGACAGGGAGGACCGGGGAGCTGTTTTTT. Its protein product is CSARDLATGRTGELFF.

This clonotype was detected only a few times. This chain joins TRBV4-1 and TRBJ1-6; maybe TRBD1 (5 bases). The CDR3 sequence is 19 residues long. Trimming left V 0 bases short and J 2 bases short, with 17 bases between. From germline, CDR1 is MGHRA and CDR2 YSYEKL. CDR3 residues: CASSQETTVRGAYNSPLHF. CDR3 coding DNA: TGCGCCAGCAGCCAAGAGACAACTGTGAGGGGCGCCTATAATTCACCCCTCCACTTT.

This clonotype showed up many times. The chain couples TRBV5-1 to TRBJ2-5; TRBD1 matches at 7 bases. CDR3 length equals 13 residues. The germline gives CDR1 SGHRS, CDR2 YFSETQ. The ends lost 3 bases at V and 4 bases at J; junction bases unmatched: 3. The CDR3 coding sequence is TGCGCCAGCAGCTCATACAGGGGAGAGACCCAGTACTTC. This sequence encodes CASSSYRGETQYF.

This clonotype came up many times. The chain employs TRBV20-1 and TRBJ2-1, with D perhaps matching TRBD2 (5 bases). The germline V gene has CDR1 DFQATT and CDR2 SNEGSKA (reference sequence). The CDR3 contains 13 residues. The V and J ends lost 6 bases and 3 bases respectively, with 12 bases between them. CDR3 region: CSAEGVVYNEQFF. CDR3 DNA sequence: TGCAGTGCAGAGGGAGTGGTCTACAATGAGCAGTTCTTC.

This clonotype has more than one count but fewer than ten. This chain links TRBV5-1 with TRBJ2-5, with 8 bases lining up with TRBD2. V lost 4 bases to trimming and J lost 2 bases; unmatched junction nucleotides: 13. Looked up from germline, CDR1 is SGHRS and CDR2 is YFSETQ. The CDR3 consists of 17 residues. CDR3 in DNA: TGCGCCAGCAGCATATCCCCGAGCGGGGGTACACAAGAGACCCAGTACTTC. It codes for CASSISPSGGTQETQYF.